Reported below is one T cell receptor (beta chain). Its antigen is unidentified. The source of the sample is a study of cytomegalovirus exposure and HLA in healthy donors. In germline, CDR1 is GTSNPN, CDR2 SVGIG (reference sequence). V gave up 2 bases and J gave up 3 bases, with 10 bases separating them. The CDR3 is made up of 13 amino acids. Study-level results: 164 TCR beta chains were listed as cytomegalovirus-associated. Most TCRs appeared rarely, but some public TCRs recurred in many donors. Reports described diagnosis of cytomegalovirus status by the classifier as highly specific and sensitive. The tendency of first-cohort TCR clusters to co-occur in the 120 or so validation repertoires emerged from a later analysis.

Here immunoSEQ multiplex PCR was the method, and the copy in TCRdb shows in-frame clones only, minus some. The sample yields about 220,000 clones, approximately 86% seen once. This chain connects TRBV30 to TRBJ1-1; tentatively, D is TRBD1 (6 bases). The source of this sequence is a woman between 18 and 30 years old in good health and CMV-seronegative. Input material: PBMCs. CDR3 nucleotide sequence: TGTGCCTGGAGTCCCGGGACATACACTGAAGCTTTCTTT. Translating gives CAWSPGTYTEAFF.